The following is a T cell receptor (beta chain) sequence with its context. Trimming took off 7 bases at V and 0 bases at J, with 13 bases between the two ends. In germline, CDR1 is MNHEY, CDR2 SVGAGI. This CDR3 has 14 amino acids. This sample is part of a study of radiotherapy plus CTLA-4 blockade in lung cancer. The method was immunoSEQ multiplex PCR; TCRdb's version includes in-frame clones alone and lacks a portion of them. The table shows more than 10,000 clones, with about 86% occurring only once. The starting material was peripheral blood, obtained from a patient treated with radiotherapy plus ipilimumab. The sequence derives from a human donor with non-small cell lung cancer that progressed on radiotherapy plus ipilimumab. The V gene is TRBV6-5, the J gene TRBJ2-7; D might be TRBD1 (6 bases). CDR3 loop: CASTGIRGSYEQYF. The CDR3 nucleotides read TGTGCCAGCACCGGGATCAGGGGCTCCTACGAGCAGTACTTC.